These 17 T cell receptor beta chains came from one sample sequenced in a study of blood T cell repertoires in COVID-19. Some clones are missing from TCRdb's copy, which holds only in-frame ones; the method was immunoSEQ multiplex PCR. The sample has some 260,000 clones; around 90% are singletons. Material for sequencing was peripheral blood. The receptors were sampled from a woman aged 40-49 years who had recovered from COVID-19.

This chain uses TRBV18 with TRBJ2-1, with 7 bases aligning to TRBD2. Germline V gene sequence: CDR1 KGHSH, CDR2 LQKENI. V trimming: 1 base; J trimming: 7 bases; junction bases outside the gene matches: 7. The CDR3 is made up of 15 amino acids. The CDR3, as DNA: TGTGCCAGCTCACCACTCGGGGGAGGGGAAAATGAGCAGTTCTTC. This encodes CASSPLGGGENEQFF.

The gene calls are TRBV6-2 or TRBV6-3 and TRBJ2-1; TRBD2 might be the D (5 bases). V lost 4 bases to trimming and J lost 7 bases, with 14 bases between them. CDR1 MNHEY and CDR2 SVGEGT come from the germline V gene. This CDR3 has 14 amino acids. CDR3 in DNA: TGTGCCAGCAGTTGGTCCCAGCTAGCTAATGAGCAGTTCTTC. Translating it yields CASSWSQLANEQFF.

This clone has only a few counts. This rearrangement joins TRBV4-2 to TRBJ2-3; possibly TRBD2 for D (5 bases). Per germline, CDR1 LGHNA and CDR2 YNFKEQ. The CDR3 totals 17 residues. V lost 0 bases to trimming and J lost 2 bases, with 15 bases between them. The CDR3 DNA is TGTGCCAGCAGCCAAGAGGGGAGAATAGCCCCCACAGATACGCAGTATTTT. Translated, it gives CASSQEGRIAPTDTQYF.

This rearrangement joins TRBV16 to TRBJ2-5, with D possibly matching TRBD1 (5 bases). The germline gives CDR1 KGHSY, CDR2 FQNENV. V lost 2 bases, J lost 1 base, and 8 bases lay in between. The length of the CDR3 is 14 residues. CDR3 nucleotide sequence: TGTGCCAGCAGCCAAGGACACCTCCAAGAGACCCAGTACTTC. This codes for CASSQGHLQETQYF.

This clone appeared a single time. This chain connects TRBV9 to TRBJ1-4, with D maybe TRBD1 (6 bases). V lost 3 bases, J lost 7 bases, and 16 bases lay in between. From germline, CDR1 is SGDLS and CDR2 YYNGEE. This CDR3 is built from 15 residues. CDR3 in DNA: TGTGCCAGCAGCGCACGAGAGGGGGTCGTTGAAAAACTGTTTTTT. This encodes CASSAREGVVEKLFF.

This clone occurred once. This chain links TRBV5-5 with TRBJ1-2; TRBD1 matches at 9 bases. V was clipped by 4 bases and J by 4 bases; unmatched bases: 5. The CDR3 extends over 14 amino acids. Germline V gene data show CDR1 as SGHKS and CDR2 as YYEKEE (reference sequence). The CDR3, as DNA: TGTGCCAGCAGCGGAAGACAGGGGGTCTATGGCTACACCTTC. The encoded protein is CASSGRQGVYGYTF.

CDR3 coding DNA: TGTGCCTGGATGAGGACTAGCTCCCTGGGGGCCCAGTACTTC. It translates to CAWMRTSSLGAQYF. The chain uses TRBV30 and TRBJ2-5; TRBD2 matches 8 bases. The CDR3 loop spans 14 amino acids. CDR1 is GTSNPN, CDR2 SVGIG, per germline (reference sequence). V shed 4 bases and J 9 bases; nucleotides not matched to a gene: 13.

CDR3 coding DNA: TGTGCCAGTAGTATGGGGGGGCCAACTGGGGAAGCTTTCTTT. Translation gives CASSMGGPTGEAFF. The chain has TRBV19 and TRBJ1-1; possibly TRBD1 for D (6 bases). There are 14 residues in the CDR3. Germline CDR1 reads LNHDA; CDR2 reads SQIVND (reference sequence). V lost 3 bases to trimming and J lost 8 bases, with 16 bases between them.

This rearrangement joins TRBV9 to TRBJ1-6; D not certain. The CDR3 contains 12 residues. V was cut by 3 bases and J by 5 bases, with 3 bases left in between. CDR1 is SGDLS and CDR2 is YYNGEE in the germline V gene. CDR3 in amino acids: CASSANNSPLHF. CDR3 in DNA: TGTGCCAGCAGCGCCAATAATTCACCCCTCCACTTT.

V usage is TRBV5-8 and J usage is TRBJ2-7; 10 nucleotides match TRBD2. Trimming cost V 5 bases and J 2 bases; bases outside gene matches: 10. Germline V gene lookup returns CDR1 SGHTS and CDR2 YDEGEE. There are 16 residues in the CDR3. In DNA, the CDR3 is TGTGCCAGCAGTCGTACCTCGGGACTAGCGACCTACGAGCAGTACTTC. Its translation: CASSRTSGLATYEQYF.

This chain uses TRBV18 with TRBJ1-3, with TRBD1 as a possible D gene (6 bases). The germline V and J ends were trimmed by 5 bases and 0 bases, with 14 bases remaining between them. The CDR3 is 16 amino acids. The germline gives CDR1 KGHSH, CDR2 LQKENI. The CDR3, as DNA: TGTGCCAGCTCAGCCAATACAGGGAGCTCTGGAAACACCATATATTTT. It yields the protein CASSANTGSSGNTIYF.

V is TRBV3-1 (or the pseudogene TRBV3-2) and J is TRBJ2-2; 8 bases are shared with TRBD1. Germline values: CDR1 LGHDT, CDR2 YNNKEL (reference sequence). The CDR3 consists of 18 residues. J lost 1 base, V lost 0 bases, and 7 bases had no gene match. The CDR3 bases are TGTGCCAGCAGCCAAGACAGTCCCGGGACAGGGAACACCGGGGAGCTGTTTTTT. As protein: CASSQDSPGTGNTGELFF.

This clone turned up a few times. This CDR3 reads CASSQVVRPPGGYTF. The CDR3 bases are TGCGCCAGCAGCCAAGTCGTGCGGCCCCCGGGTGGCTACACCTTC. The rearrangement joins TRBV4-1 to TRBJ1-2; D gene uncertain. CDR3 length: 15 residues. V dropped 1 base and J dropped 7 bases, with 16 bases sitting between them. CDR1 and CDR2 from the germline V gene are MGHRA and YSYEKL.

CDR3 amino acids: CASSSPGAGELFF. DNA of the CDR3: TGTGCCAGCAGCTCCCCAGGGGCGGGGGAGCTGTTTTTT. The V call is TRBV9, the J call TRBJ2-2; tentatively, D is TRBD1 (6 bases). Per germline, CDR1 SGDLS and CDR2 YYNGEE. Trimming shortened V by 4 bases and J by 8 bases, and 12 bases separated the two germline ends. This CDR3 spans 13 amino acids.

The chain is built from TRBV9 and TRBJ2-7; 9 bases agree with TRBD2. The CDR3 spans 15 residues. Trimming at V came to 0 bases and at J to 6 bases, leaving 7 bases not matched to a gene. Germline-derived CDR1 and CDR2 are SGDLS and YYNGEE. CDR3 loop: CASSVEAGGPGEQYF. The CDR3 region has the DNA TGTGCCAGCAGCGTAGAGGCGGGAGGGCCGGGCGAGCAGTACTTC.

The J gene is TRBJ1-1, the V gene TRBV29-1; possible D gene TRBD1, 6 bases. V was pared by 2 bases and J by 1 base, with 11 bases between. The CDR3 has 14 residues. Germline lookup yields CDR1 SQVTM and CDR2 ANQGSEA. The CDR3 spells CSVELRQANTEAFF. As DNA, the CDR3 is TGCAGCGTTGAACTCCGACAGGCGAACACTGAAGCTTTCTTT.

V is TRBV7-8 and J is TRBJ2-7, with a weak D call TRBD2 (6 bases). There are 16 residues in the CDR3. With 1 base removed from V and 3 bases from J, the gap between germline ends came to 16 bases. In germline, CDR1 is SGHVS, CDR2 FQNEAQ. In DNA, the CDR3 is TGTGCCAGCAGCTTAGGGGTTCTAGGGAGGCGCTACGAGCAGTACTTC. Its translation is CASSLGVLGRRYEQYF.